This TCR beta chain was retrieved from a study of graft-versus-host responses after intestinal transplantation. Study findings and constraints: Recipient marrow showed GvH clones, some seen first in ileum or blood.

In its sample, this clone was seen once. The antigen is not known. Method: immunoSEQ multiplex PCR; TCRdb's copy keeps in-frame clones and lacks some. Here the sample spans roughly 97,000 clones, 75% to 95% being singletons. Trimming removed 4 bases at V and 4 bases at J, with 7 bases between. CDR3 length equals 12 residues. Germline V lookup: CDR1 MNHNS, CDR2 SASEGT. Sequencing used PBMCs, obtained just under 460 days after intestinal transplant. This receptor was identified in a human patient who received an intestinal transplant, so some T cells may come from the graft donor. The chain has TRBV6-1 and TRBJ1-2; D not certain. The CDR3, as DNA: TGTGCCAGCAGTGCGTCGGGCTATGGCTACACCTTC. Its translation: CASSASGYGYTF.